The table lists the clone carrying this TCR beta chain with a few counts. What it binds is unknown. This entry belongs to a study of T cells after yellow fever vaccination. General study findings and limits: Clonotypes found in both CD4 and CD8 compartments made up a small share.

TCR cDNA, made by 5'RACE template switching, carried an added universal primer site and UMIs. Each CDR3 protein gets one entry after TCRdb re-called the 5' RACE reads with MiXCR. The sample contains some 500,000 distinct CDR3 sequences, roughly 13% of which appear only once. V was clipped by 3 bases and J by 4 bases, with 12 bases between them. The CDR3 runs to 15 residues. Germline assignment: CDR1 KGHSH and CDR2 LQKENI. This receptor was identified in a man in his thirties or forties who received the YFV17D yellow fever vaccine. The chain recombines TRBV18 with TRBJ1-4, with D perhaps TRBD1 (6 bases). This sample comprised PBMCs, obtained on the day of the yellow fever booster vaccination. CDR3 residues: CASSPTGKSNEKLFF. DNA of the CDR3: TGTGCCAGCTCACCCACAGGGAAAAGTAATGAAAAACTGTTTTTT.